The 20 T cell receptor beta chains reported below all come from one sample, sequenced in a study of blood T cell repertoires in COVID-19 (dated by TCRdb to 2020 to 2021). Libraries were constructed by the immunoSEQ multiplex PCR assay. Here the immuneACCESS table is served through TCRdb, limited to in-frame sequences with V and J called. Missing clones are a known gap in these copies; in checked studies unresolved V genes cover under half, and the rest lacks a known reason. This sample comprises some 270,000 clones, around nine tenths of them detected only once. Around 1.5% of the sample is in the top ten clones. Sequencing was performed on peripheral blood. These receptors came from a woman between 55 and 75 years old who had recovered from COVID-19.

This chain uses TRBV5-1 with TRBJ1-6, with 7 bases aligning to TRBD1. Germline loops: CDR1 SGHRS, CDR2 YFSETQ. Trimming took 1 base from V and 10 from J; bases not matched to a gene: 11. This CDR3 contains 16 residues. CDR3 sequence: CASSLNRGQGGSPLHF. The CDR3 DNA sequence: TGCGCCAGCAGCTTGAATAGGGGGCAGGGGGGATCACCCCTCCACTTT.

This chain uses TRBV6-5 with TRBJ1-1, with a possible D match to TRBD1 (6 bases). Germline CDR1 MNHEY, CDR2 SVGAGI. CDR3 length: 16 amino acids. V was pared by 2 bases and J by 1 base, with 14 bases between. The CDR3: CASSYLGRGGNTEAFF. The CDR3 nucleotides are TGTGCCAGCAGTTACCTAGGTAGAGGGGGGAACACTGAAGCTTTCTTT.

This clone was found once. Here the CDR3 DNA reads TGTGCCAGCAGACCAGGGTCCGGGGAGACCCAGTACTTC. This gives the protein CASRPGSGETQYF. The rearrangement uses TRBV2 and TRBJ2-5, with a weak D call TRBD1 (5 bases). Trimming pared 6 bases from V and 5 bases from J, leaving 13 bases between. Germline V CDR1 and CDR2: SNHLY, FYNNEI. This CDR3 region has 13 residues.

This clone was counted between two and nine times. The chain carries TRBV6-2 or TRBV6-3 and TRBJ1-1; no clear D. The CDR3 runs 14 residues. With 2 bases removed from V and 3 bases from J, the gap between germline ends came to 10 bases. CDR1 is MNHEY and CDR2 is SVGEGT in the germline V gene. CDR3 region: CASSYSGVYTEAFF. The DNA of the CDR3 is TGTGCCAGCAGTTACAGCGGGGTTTACACTGAAGCTTTCTTT.

The chain combines TRBV7-6 with TRBJ2-7; TRBD1 is a possible D gene (5 bases). The V end was cut by 2 bases, the J end by 2 bases, with 10 bases between. This CDR3 is 14 amino acids long. The germline V gene has CDR1 SGHVS and CDR2 FNYEAQ. The CDR3 loop is CASSLSGATYEQYF. The CDR3 nucleotides are TGTGCCAGCAGCTTATCTGGGGCGACCTACGAGCAGTACTTC. Drawing the rest from reference TRBV7-6 and TRBJ2-7, the complete variable domain is GAGVSQSPRYKVTKRGQDVALRCDPISGHVSLYWYRQALGQGPEFLTYFNYEAQQDKSGLPNDRFSAERPEGSISTLTIQRTEQRDSAMYRCASSLSGATYEQYFGPGTRLTVT.

The genes are TRBV28 and TRBJ1-1, with a possible D match to TRBD1 (5 bases). The V and J ends lost 3 bases and 0 bases respectively, with 11 bases between them. Germline values: CDR1 MDHEN, CDR2 SYDVKM. The CDR3 has 15 amino acids. CDR3 coding DNA: TGTGCCAGCAGTTTTGGGGACTATGTGAACACTGAAGCTTTCTTT. This codes for CASSFGDYVNTEAFF.

The genes are TRBV27 and TRBJ1-4; D gene ambiguous. Trimming left V 6 bases short and J 6 bases short, with 5 bases between. Germline V gives CDR1 MNHEY, CDR2 SMNVEV (reference sequence). This CDR3 has 11 residues. The CDR3 sequence is CASRLHEKLFF. DNA for the CDR3: TGTGCCAGCAGACTGCATGAAAAACTGTTTTTT.

The chain has TRBV6-2 or TRBV6-3 and TRBJ2-7; no firm D call. Trimming took 6 bases from V and 4 from J, leaving 19 bases between them. This CDR3 region has 15 residues. CDR1 and CDR2 from the germline V gene are MNHEY and SVGEGT. CDR3 sequence reads: CASSRDTLLTYEQYF. The CDR3 DNA is TGTGCCAGCAGCCGTGACACCCTCCTCACTTACGAGCAGTACTTC.

This CDR3 is CASRGQGVYEQYF. The CDR3 region has the DNA TGTGCCAGCAGAGGACAGGGGGTCTACGAGCAGTACTTC. V gene TRBV6-5 combines with J gene TRBJ2-7; TRBD1 matches 10 bases. The germline gives CDR1 MNHEY, CDR2 SVGAGI. The V segment lost 6 bases and the J segment 3 bases; nucleotides outside the gene matches: 2. CDR3 length equals 13 residues.

DNA of the CDR3: TGTGCCAGCCGAACACCGGGACAGACCTCTGGAAACACCATATATTTT. Encoded protein: CASRTPGQTSGNTIYF. The gene calls are TRBV7-2 and TRBJ1-3; 7 nucleotides agree with TRBD1. From germline, CDR1 is SGHTA and CDR2 FQGNSA. CDR3 size: 16 residues. Trimming at V came to 8 bases and at J to 0 bases, leaving 10 bases not matched to a gene. Looking up the rest from reference TRBV7-2 and TRBJ1-3 gives the full variable domain: GAGVSQSPSNKVTEKGKDVELRCDPISGHTALYWYRQSLGQGLEFLIYFQGNSAPDKSGLPSDRFSAERTGGSVSTLTIQRTQQEDSAVYLCASRTPGQTSGNTIYFGEGSWLTVV.

This rearrangement joins TRBV24-1 to TRBJ2-3; no reliable D call. Per germline, CDR1 KGHDR and CDR2 SFDVKD. V was shortened by 8 bases and J by 2 bases, with 10 bases between the two germline ends. CDR3 length equals 13 residues. This CDR3 reads CATMSTDTDTQYF. The DNA of the CDR3 is TGTGCCACCATGTCAACAGACACAGATACGCAGTATTTT.

V gene TRBV28 combines with J gene TRBJ1-4, with D possibly being TRBD1 (6 bases). The germline gives CDR1 MDHEN, CDR2 SYDVKM. Trimming took 5 bases from V and 3 from J, leaving 13 bases between them. The CDR3 consists of 15 residues. Written as DNA, the CDR3 is TGTGCCAGCAGTACCAGGGGTGAGGCTAATGAAAAACTGTTTTTT. It yields the protein CASSTRGEANEKLFF.

The gene calls are TRBV5-1 and TRBJ2-2; no clear D gene. The length of the CDR3 is 11 residues. V lost 3 bases to trimming and J lost 6 bases, with 3 bases between them. In germline, CDR1 is SGHRS, CDR2 YFSETQ. The CDR3 protein is CASSSAGELFF. The CDR3 DNA sequence: TGCGCCAGCAGCTCTGCCGGGGAGCTGTTTTTT. Based on the CDR3 plus reference TRBV5-1 and TRBJ2-2, the full variable domain is KAGVTQTPRYLIKTRGQQVTLSCSPISGHRSVSWYQQTPGQGLQFLFEYFSETQRNKGNFPGRFSGRQFSNSRSEMNVSTLELGDSALYLCASSSAGELFFGEGSRLTVL.

V usage is TRBV19 and J usage is TRBJ1-1; 8 nucleotides agree with TRBD1. Germline loops: CDR1 LNHDA, CDR2 SQIVND (reference sequence). V was clipped by 7 bases and J by 7 bases; unmatched bases: 8. The CDR3 loop spans 13 amino acids. Written as DNA, the CDR3 is TGTGCCAGTACCGCTCGACAGGGGAATGAAGCTTTCTTT. Translating it yields CASTARQGNEAFF.

The chain carries TRBV24-1 and TRBJ1-5; TRBD1 aligns across 11 bases. V gave up 9 bases and J gave up 7 bases; unmatched junction bases: 16. The CDR3 runs 17 residues. CDR1 is KGHDR, CDR2 SFDVKD, per germline. In DNA form, the CDR3 reads TGTGCCACCCCCCAGCTTTTCGGGGACAGGGGGTACCAGCCCCAGCATTTT. Amino acids: CATPQLFGDRGYQPQHF.

The rearrangement uses TRBV19 and TRBJ2-3; D call uncertain. Trimming shortened V by 5 bases and J by 6 bases, and 18 bases separated the two germline ends. Germline V gives CDR1 LNHDA, CDR2 SQIVND (reference sequence). The CDR3 sequence is 15 residues long. The CDR3 spells CASSALLSPSDTQYF. The CDR3 nucleotides are TGTGCCAGTAGTGCGCTCCTTAGCCCCTCGGATACGCAGTATTTT.

The table lists this clone with a count of one. The J gene is TRBJ2-4, the V gene TRBV7-2, with TRBD2 matching over 11 bases. The CDR3 is made up of 17 amino acids. V gave up 3 bases and J gave up 7 bases; unmatched junction bases: 11. CDR1 is SGHTA and CDR2 is FQGNSA in the germline V gene. CDR3 bases: TGTGCCAGCAGCTTTCTAGCGGGGGGCCGAGGGGGGAACATTCAGTACTTC. Translating it yields CASSFLAGGRGGNIQYF.

The table lists this clone with many counts. The chain joins TRBV7-8 to TRBJ2-7; 10 bases map to TRBD1. The CDR3 sequence is 14 residues long. Germline-derived CDR1 and CDR2 are SGHVS and FQNEAQ. V lost 4 bases to trimming and J lost 1 base; unmatched junction nucleotides: 1. The CDR3 spells CASSWTGGSYEQYF. CDR3 nucleotides: TGTGCCAGCAGCTGGACAGGGGGTTCCTACGAGCAGTACTTC.

This clone appeared once. The rearrangement links TRBV9 to TRBJ1-1; D perhaps matches TRBD1 (5 bases). CDR1 and CDR2 (germline): SGDLS, YYNGEE. V was shortened by 3 bases and J by 8 bases, with 11 bases between the two germline ends. The CDR3 is 12 amino acids. The CDR3 DNA sequence: TGTGCCAGCAGCGAGGTCGGGGGAGAAGCTTTCTTT. Encoded protein: CASSEVGGEAFF.

This clone was counted a single time. This chain links TRBV27 with TRBJ1-6; 11 bases are a match to TRBD1. The V gene end was trimmed by 1 base and the J gene end by 10 bases; junction bases not matched to a gene: 0. This CDR3 contains 14 residues. Germline-derived CDR1 and CDR2 are MNHEY and SMNVEV (reference sequence). CDR3 coding DNA: TGTGCCAGCAGTTTATGGGACAGGGGGTCACCCCTCCACTTT. This encodes CASSLWDRGSPLHF.